The entry that follows covers one T cell receptor (beta chain) sequence. This specimen comes from a study of blood T cell repertoires in COVID-19. Study as a whole: The United States, Italy and Spain provided the acute and convalescent COVID-19 samples. PBMCs, B-cell-depleted T cells, or T cells provided the cDNA or gDNA that made up the material.

In the original analysis: Reference gene primer amplification gave estimated nucleated cell counts. The assay was immunoSEQ multiplex PCR, and TCRdb's table has in-frame clones only and misses some. V and J calls and clone size come straight from that table; D and trimming were deduced from the DNA. The repertoire consists of fewer than 200,000 clones, with 70% to 85% occurring once and the leading ten covering 6% to 8.5%. This sequence originates from a human donor in a cohort sampled during active COVID-19. The sample consisted of peripheral blood.

CDR3 DNA: TGTGCCAGCAGCGTCCGCCAGGGCTCAGATACGCAGTATTTT. Residues: CASSVRQGSDTQYF. V and J are TRBV9 and TRBJ2-3; D perhaps matches TRBD1 (5 bases). From germline, CDR1 is SGDLS and CDR2 YYNGEE. CDR3 length: 14 residues. V was clipped by 2 bases and J by 4 bases, with 11 bases between them.